This paragraph covers one T cell receptor beta chain sequence. The antigen is undetermined. Germline CDR1 reads SGHRS; CDR2 reads YFSETQ. This CDR3 region has 13 residues. V lost 6 bases, J lost 4 bases, and 13 bases lay in between. The use of a sample-barcoded 5' primer and a J-beta primer mix characterized a second PCR of about 6 to 12 cycles. TCRdb fed the 5' RACE reads into MiXCR, producing one record per CDR3 protein. The sample lists more than 700,000 distinct CDR3 sequences; 35% to 60% were seen once. This sample is part of a study of blood T cells in healthy people across ages. Study-level findings and limits: In older individuals, TCR beta diversity per million T cells was lower, falling roughly linearly with age.

This TCR was sampled from an elderly man in good health. The source material was blood. This chain uses TRBV5-1 with TRBJ1-1, with D possibly matching TRBD1 (5 bases). The CDR3 reads CASKVGGATEAFF. The CDR3 DNA follows: TGCGCCAGCAAGGTTGGCGGGGCCACTGAAGCTTTCTTT.